The TCR beta chain under discussion was sequenced for a study of molecular identifiers for immune sequencing clone quantification. MiXCR, applied by TCRdb to the PCR reads, yields one record per CDR3 protein. The sample shows some 580,000 distinct CDR3 sequences, approximately 24% of them seen only once. The CDR3 has 18 residues. The V gene end was trimmed by 2 bases and the J gene end by 1 base; junction bases not matched to a gene: 13. The rearrangement uses TRBV23-1 and TRBJ1-1; the match to TRBD1 covers 7 bases. TRBV23-1 is flagged as an ORF with uncertain function. The sample taken for sequencing was naive CD8+ T cells from blood, with Jurkat cell RNA spiked in. The subset denotes: FACS-sorted CD8+CD4-CCR7+CD45RA+ naive T cells. The sequence was obtained from a human donor in good health. Some libraries in this study had Jurkat cell RNA spiked in. The CDR3 region has the DNA TGCGCCAGCAGTCAACCGGGACAGTTAATCAGAGGGAACACTGAAGCTTTCTTT. It encodes CASSQPGQLIRGNTEAFF.